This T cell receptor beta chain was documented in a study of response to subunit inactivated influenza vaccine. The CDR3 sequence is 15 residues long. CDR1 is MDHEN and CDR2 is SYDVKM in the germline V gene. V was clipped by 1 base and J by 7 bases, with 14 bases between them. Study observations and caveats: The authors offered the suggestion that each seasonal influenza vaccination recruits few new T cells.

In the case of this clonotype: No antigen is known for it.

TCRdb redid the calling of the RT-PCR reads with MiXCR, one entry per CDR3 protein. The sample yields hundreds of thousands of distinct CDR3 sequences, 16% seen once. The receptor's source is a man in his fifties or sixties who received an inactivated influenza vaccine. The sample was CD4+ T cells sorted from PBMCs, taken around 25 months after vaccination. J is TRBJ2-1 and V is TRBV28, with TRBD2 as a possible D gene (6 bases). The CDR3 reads CASSLSTLRGNEQFF. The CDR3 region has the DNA TGTGCCAGCAGTTTATCAACCCTACGGGGGAATGAGCAGTTCTTC.